The sequence of this TCR beta chain was determined in a study of CXCR3-negative and CXCR3-positive naive CD8 T cells. Study conclusions and caveats: The study found comparably high diversity in both naive subsets and much lower diversity in memory CD8+ cells. Naive CXCR3-negative and CXCR3-positive cells had similar TRBV-TRBJ usage; memory differed.

The CDR3 is made up of 14 amino acids. CDR1 is SGDLS and CDR2 is YYNGEE in the germline V gene. A note on this clonotype: Its antigen is undetermined.

UMI labels and 5' RACE were used to prepare the TRB cDNA libraries. TCRdb re-called the 5' RACE reads and shows each CDR3 protein once, DNA omitted. The table for this sample gives tens of thousands of distinct CDR3 sequences. The chain links TRBV9 to TRBJ1-2; the TCRdb call, TRBD1, lacks DNA for checking. The specimen sequenced was memory CD8+ T cells from blood. This TCR was sampled from a human donor in good health. Some clones in this sample may be carry-over from other donors' samples. The CDR3 sequence is CASSLGGDHNGYTF.